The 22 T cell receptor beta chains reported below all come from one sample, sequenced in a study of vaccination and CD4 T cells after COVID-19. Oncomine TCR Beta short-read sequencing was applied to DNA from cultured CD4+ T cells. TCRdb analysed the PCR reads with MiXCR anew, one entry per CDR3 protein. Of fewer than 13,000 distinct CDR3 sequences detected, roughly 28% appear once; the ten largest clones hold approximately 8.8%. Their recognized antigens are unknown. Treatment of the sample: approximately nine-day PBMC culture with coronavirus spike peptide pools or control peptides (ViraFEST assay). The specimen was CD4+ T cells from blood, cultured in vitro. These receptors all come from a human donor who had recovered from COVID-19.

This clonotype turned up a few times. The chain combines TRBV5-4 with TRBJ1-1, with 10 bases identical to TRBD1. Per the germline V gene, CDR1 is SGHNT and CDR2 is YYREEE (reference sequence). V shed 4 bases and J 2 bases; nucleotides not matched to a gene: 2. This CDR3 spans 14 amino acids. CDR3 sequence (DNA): TGTGCCAGCAGCAGGGACAGGGGCAACACTGAAGCTTTCTTT. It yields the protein CASSRDRGNTEAFF. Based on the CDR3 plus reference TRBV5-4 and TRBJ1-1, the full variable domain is ETGVTQSPTHLIKTRGQQVTLRCSSQSGHNTVSWYQQALGQGPQFIFQYYREEENGRGNFPPRFSGLQFPNYSSELNVNALELDDSALYLCASSRDRGNTEAFFGQGTRLTVV.

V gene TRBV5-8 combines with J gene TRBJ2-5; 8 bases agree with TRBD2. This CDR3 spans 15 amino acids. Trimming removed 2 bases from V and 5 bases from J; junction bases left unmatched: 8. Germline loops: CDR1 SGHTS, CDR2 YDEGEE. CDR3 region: CASSFRSGTRETQYF. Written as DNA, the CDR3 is TGTGCCAGCAGCTTTCGTAGCGGGACAAGGGAGACCCAGTACTTC.

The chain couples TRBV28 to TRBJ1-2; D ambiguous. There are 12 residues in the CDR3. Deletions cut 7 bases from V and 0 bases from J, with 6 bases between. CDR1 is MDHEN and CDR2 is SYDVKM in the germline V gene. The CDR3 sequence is CASKSANYGYTF. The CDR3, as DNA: TGTGCCAGCAAGTCGGCTAACTATGGCTACACCTTC.

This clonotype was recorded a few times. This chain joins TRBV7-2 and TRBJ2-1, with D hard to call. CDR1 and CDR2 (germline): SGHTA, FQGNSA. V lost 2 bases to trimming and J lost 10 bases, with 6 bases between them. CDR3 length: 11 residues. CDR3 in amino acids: CASSLYAEQFF. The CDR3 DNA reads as TGTGCCAGCAGCTTATATGCGGAGCAGTTCTTC.

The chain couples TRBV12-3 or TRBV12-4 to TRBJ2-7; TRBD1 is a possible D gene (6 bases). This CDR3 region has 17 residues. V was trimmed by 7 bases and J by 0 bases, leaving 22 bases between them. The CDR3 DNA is TGTGCCAGCACCCACCGGGTGGGGGCGGCCCCCTCCTACGAGCAGTACTTC. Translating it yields CASTHRVGAAPSYEQYF.

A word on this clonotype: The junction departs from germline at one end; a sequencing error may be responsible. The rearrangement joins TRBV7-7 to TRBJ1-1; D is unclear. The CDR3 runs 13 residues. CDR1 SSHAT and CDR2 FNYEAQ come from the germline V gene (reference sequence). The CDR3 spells CASSPAFDTEAFF. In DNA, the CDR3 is TGTGCTAGCAGCCCCGCCTTCGACACTGAAGCTTTCTTT.

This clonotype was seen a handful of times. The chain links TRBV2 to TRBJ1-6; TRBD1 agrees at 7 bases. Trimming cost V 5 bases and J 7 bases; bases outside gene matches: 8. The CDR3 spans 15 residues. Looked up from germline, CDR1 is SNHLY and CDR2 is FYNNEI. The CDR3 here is CASSLDRVDNSPLHF. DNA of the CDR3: TGTGCCAGCAGTCTCGACAGGGTGGACAATTCACCCCTCCACTTT.

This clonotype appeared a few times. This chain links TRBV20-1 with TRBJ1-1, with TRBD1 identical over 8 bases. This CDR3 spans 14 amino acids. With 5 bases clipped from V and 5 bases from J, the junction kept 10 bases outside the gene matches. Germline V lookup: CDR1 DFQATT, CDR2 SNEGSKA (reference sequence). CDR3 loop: CSAGRTGSKTEAFF. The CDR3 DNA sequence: TGCAGTGCTGGGAGGACAGGGAGTAAGACTGAAGCTTTCTTT.

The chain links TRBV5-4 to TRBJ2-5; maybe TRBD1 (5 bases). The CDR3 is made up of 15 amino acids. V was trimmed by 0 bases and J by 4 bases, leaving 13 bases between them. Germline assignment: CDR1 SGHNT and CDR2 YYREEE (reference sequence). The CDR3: CASSLDQGAPETQYF. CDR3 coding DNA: TGTGCCAGCAGCTTGGACCAAGGGGCCCCAGAGACCCAGTACTTC.

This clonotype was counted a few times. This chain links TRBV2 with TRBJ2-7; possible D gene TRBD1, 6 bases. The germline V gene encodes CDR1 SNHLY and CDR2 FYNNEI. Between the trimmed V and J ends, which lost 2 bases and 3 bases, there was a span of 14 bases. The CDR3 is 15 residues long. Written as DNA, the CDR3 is TGTGCCAGCAGTGAATCAGTGGGGGCCTTCTACGAGCAGTACTTC. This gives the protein CASSESVGAFYEQYF.

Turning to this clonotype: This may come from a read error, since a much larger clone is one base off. In DNA form, the CDR3 reads TGTGCCACCAGCAGAGGGCACAGGGACTATGGCTTCACCTTC. This translates into CATSRGHRDYGFTF. The chain joins TRBV15 to TRBJ1-2, with a possible D match to TRBD1 (6 bases). Germline CDR1 reads LNHNV; CDR2 reads YYDKDF (reference sequence). The CDR3 length is 14 residues.

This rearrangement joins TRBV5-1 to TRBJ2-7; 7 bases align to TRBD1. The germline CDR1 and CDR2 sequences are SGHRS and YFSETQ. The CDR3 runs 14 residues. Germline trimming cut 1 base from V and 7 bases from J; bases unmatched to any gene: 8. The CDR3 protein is CASSLSDRDGEQYF. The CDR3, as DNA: TGCGCCAGCAGCTTGTCAGACAGGGATGGTGAGCAGTACTTC.

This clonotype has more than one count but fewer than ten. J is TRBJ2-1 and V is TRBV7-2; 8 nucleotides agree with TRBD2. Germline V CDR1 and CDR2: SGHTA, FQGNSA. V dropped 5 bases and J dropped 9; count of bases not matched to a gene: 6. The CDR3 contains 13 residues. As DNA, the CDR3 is TGTGCCAGCAGCCCGGGGGGGTCAGCTGAGCAGTTCTTC. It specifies CASSPGGSAEQFF.

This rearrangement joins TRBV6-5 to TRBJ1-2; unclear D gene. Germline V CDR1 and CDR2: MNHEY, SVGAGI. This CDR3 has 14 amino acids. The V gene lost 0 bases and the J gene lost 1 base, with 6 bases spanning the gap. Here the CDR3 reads CASSYSGFNYGYTF. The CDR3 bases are TGTGCCAGCAGTTACTCGGGGTTTAACTATGGCTACACCTTC.

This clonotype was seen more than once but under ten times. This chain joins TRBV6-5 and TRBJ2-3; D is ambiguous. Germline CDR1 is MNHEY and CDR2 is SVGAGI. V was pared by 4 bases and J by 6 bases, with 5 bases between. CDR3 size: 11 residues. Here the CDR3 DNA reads TGTGCCAGCAGTTTCAAGGATACGCAGTATTTT. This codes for CASSFKDTQYF.

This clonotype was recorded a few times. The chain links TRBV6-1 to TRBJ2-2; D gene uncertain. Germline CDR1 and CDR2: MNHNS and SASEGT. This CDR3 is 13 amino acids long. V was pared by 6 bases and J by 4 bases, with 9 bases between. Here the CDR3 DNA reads TGTGCCAGCAGGCCTCGAGGCACCGGGGAGCTGTTTTTT. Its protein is CASRPRGTGELFF.

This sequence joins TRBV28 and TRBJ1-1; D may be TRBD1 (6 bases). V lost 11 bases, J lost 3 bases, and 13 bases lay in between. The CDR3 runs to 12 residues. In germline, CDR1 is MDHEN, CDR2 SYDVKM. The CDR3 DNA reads TGTGCCGCGAGGGGGAGGCACACTGAAGCTTTCTTT. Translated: CAARGRHTEAFF. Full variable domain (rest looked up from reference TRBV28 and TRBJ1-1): DVKVTQSSRYLVKRTGEKVFLECVQDMDHENMFWYRQDPGLGLRLIYFSYDVKMKEKGDIPEGYSVSREKKERFSLILESASTNQTSMYLCAARGRHTEAFFGQGTRLTVV.

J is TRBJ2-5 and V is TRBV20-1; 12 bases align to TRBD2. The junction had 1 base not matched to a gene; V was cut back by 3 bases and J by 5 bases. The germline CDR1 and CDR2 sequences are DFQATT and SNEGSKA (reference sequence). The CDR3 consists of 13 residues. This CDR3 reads CSARLAGGETQYF. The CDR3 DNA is TGCAGTGCTAGGCTAGCGGGGGGGGAGACCCAGTACTTC.

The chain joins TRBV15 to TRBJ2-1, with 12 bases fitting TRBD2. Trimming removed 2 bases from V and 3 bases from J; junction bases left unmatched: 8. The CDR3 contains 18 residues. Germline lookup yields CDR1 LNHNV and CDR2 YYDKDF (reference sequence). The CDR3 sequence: CATSRLKTSGGNYNEQFF. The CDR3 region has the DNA TGTGCCACCAGCAGATTGAAGACTAGCGGGGGAAACTACAATGAGCAGTTCTTC.

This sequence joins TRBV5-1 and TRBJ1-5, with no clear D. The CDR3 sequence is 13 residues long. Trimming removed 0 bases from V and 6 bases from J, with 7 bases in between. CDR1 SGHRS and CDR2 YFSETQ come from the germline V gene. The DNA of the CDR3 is TGCGCCAGCAGCTTGGCCTCGGGTCAGCCCCAGCATTTT. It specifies CASSLASGQPQHF.

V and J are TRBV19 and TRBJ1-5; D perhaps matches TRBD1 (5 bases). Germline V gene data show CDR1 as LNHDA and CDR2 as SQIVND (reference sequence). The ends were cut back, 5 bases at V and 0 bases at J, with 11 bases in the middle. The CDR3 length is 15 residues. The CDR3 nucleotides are TGTGCCAGTAGTCCGACAGCCTATAGCAATCAGCCCCAGCATTTT. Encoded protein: CASSPTAYSNQPQHF.

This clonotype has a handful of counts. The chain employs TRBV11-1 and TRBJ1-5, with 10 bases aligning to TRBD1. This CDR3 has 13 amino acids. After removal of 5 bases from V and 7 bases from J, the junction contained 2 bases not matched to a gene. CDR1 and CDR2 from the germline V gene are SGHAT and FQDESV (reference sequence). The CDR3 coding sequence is TGTGCCAGCAGCCGGACAGGGGGGCAGCCCCAGCATTTT. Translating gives CASSRTGGQPQHF.